Below are 20 T cell receptor beta chains sequenced from a single sample in a study of blood T cell repertoires in COVID-19. Method: immunoSEQ multiplex PCR; TCRdb's copy keeps in-frame clones and lacks some. The table includes about 120,000 clones, 70% to 90% detected once. Sequencing input: peripheral blood. The receptors here all came from a human donor in a cohort sampled during active COVID-19.

V is TRBV2 and J is TRBJ1-1; D might be TRBD1 (6 bases). From germline, CDR1 is SNHLY and CDR2 FYNNEI. V lost 7 bases and J lost 4, with 13 bases in between. CDR3 size: 13 residues. The CDR3 region has the DNA TGTGCCAGCACCCTTGACAGGAGCACTGAAGCTTTCTTT. Amino acid sequence: CASTLDRSTEAFF.

The chain recombines TRBV5-1 with TRBJ2-2; TRBD2 agrees at 9 bases. The CDR3 covers 16 residues. Losses at the gene ends were 1 base for V and 2 bases for J; bases not matched to a gene: 3. CDR1 is SGHRS, CDR2 YFSETQ, per germline. The CDR3 bases are TGCGCCAGCAGCTTGAGAGCGGGGGGAAACACCGGGGAGCTGTTTTTT. Residues: CASSLRAGGNTGELFF.

The rearrangement joins TRBV23-1 to TRBJ1-5; tentative D call: TRBD1 (6 bases). TRBV23-1 is sorted into the ORF group, with uncertain function. The V gene lost 0 bases and the J gene lost 3 bases, with 12 bases spanning the gap. The CDR3 has 16 amino acids. CDR3 sequence reads: CASSQSRGKVNQPQHF. In DNA, the CDR3 is TGCGCCAGCAGTCAATCGAGGGGGAAGGTCAATCAGCCCCAGCATTTT.

The J gene is TRBJ1-5, the V gene TRBV19, with 10 positions matching TRBD1. V trimming: 4 bases; J trimming: 4 bases; junction bases outside the gene matches: 4. CDR3 length: 15 residues. Germline V CDR1 and CDR2: LNHDA, SQIVND (reference sequence). For the CDR3, the DNA is TGTGCCAGTAGTAGAGGACAGGGGGAAAATCAGCCCCAGCATTTT. Its protein is CASSRGQGENQPQHF.

The chain has TRBV7-2 and TRBJ1-5, with D possibly being TRBD1 (5 bases). Germline CDR1 is SGHTA and CDR2 is FQGNSA. CDR3 length: 14 amino acids. Trimming removed 2 bases from V and 6 bases from J, with 11 bases in between. CDR3 amino acids: CASSLSPQGQPQHF. The DNA for the CDR3 is TGTGCCAGCAGCTTAAGCCCTCAGGGTCAGCCCCAGCATTTT.

The rearrangement links TRBV27 to TRBJ2-2, with 7 bases that match TRBD2. The junction had 8 bases not matched to a gene; V was cut back by 4 bases and J by 3 bases. Germline-derived CDR1 and CDR2 are MNHEY and SMNVEV (reference sequence). The CDR3 is 16 residues long. DNA for the CDR3: TGTGCCAGCAGTTCAGGGACTAAGGTCCACACCGGGGAGCTGTTTTTT. This sequence encodes CASSSGTKVHTGELFF.

CDR3 DNA: TGTGCCAGCTCACCCCCAGGAGGGACCTACAATGAGCAGTTCTTC. Translation gives CASSPPGGTYNEQFF. The rearrangement links TRBV18 to TRBJ2-1; D is perhaps TRBD2 (6 bases). This CDR3 contains 15 residues. Trimming left V 3 bases short and J 2 bases short, with 11 bases between. CDR1 is KGHSH and CDR2 is LQKENI in the germline V gene.

The J gene is TRBJ2-5, the V gene TRBV7-8; D not resolved. The CDR3 sequence is 12 residues long. Trimming pared 2 bases from V and 5 bases from J, leaving 6 bases between. Germline V lookup: CDR1 SGHVS, CDR2 FQNEAQ. The CDR3 sequence: CASSLQLETQYF. CDR3 nucleotide sequence: TGTGCCAGCAGCTTACAGTTGGAGACCCAGTACTTC.

The rearrangement joins TRBV11-2 to TRBJ2-1; 10 bases fit TRBD2. The ends lost 1 base at V and 4 bases at J; junction bases unmatched: 7. From germline, CDR1 is SGHAT and CDR2 FQNNGV. The CDR3 has 17 residues. The CDR3 DNA reads TGTGCCAGCAGCTTAGGATTAGGGACTAGCGTGTACAATGAGCAGTTCTTC. The encoded protein is CASSLGLGTSVYNEQFF.

This clone has just one count. The chain joins TRBV11-1 to TRBJ1-4; no reliable D call. Trimming stripped 5 bases from V and 8 bases from J, with 21 bases between. Germline V lookup: CDR1 SGHAT, CDR2 FQDESV (reference sequence). The CDR3 consists of 16 residues. CDR3 DNA: TGTGCCAGCAGCCCTCGACGAGGGAAAACATGGGAAAAACTGTTTTTT. Its translation is CASSPRRGKTWEKLFF.

Remarks on this clone: One end of the junction varies from germline; a read error may be responsible. The chain couples TRBV7-7 to TRBJ2-1, with TRBD2 identical over 16 bases. Germline-derived CDR1 and CDR2 are SSHAT and FNYEAQ (reference sequence). There are 17 residues in the CDR3. CDR3 sequence: CASSSTGTSGGADEQFF. DNA for the CDR3: TGTGCTAGCAGCTCCACCGGGACTAGCGGGGGGGCAGATGAGCAGTTCTTC.

This sequence joins TRBV11-3 and TRBJ2-6; D remains ambiguous. Germline V CDR1 and CDR2: SGHNT, YENEEA. V lost 2 bases and J lost 3, with 2 bases in between. This CDR3 spans 13 amino acids. The CDR3 DNA sequence: TGTGCCAGCAGCTTATATGGGGCCAACGTCCTGACTTTC. Translating it yields CASSLYGANVLTF.

V gene TRBV12-3 or TRBV12-4 combines with J gene TRBJ2-7, with 7 bases identical to TRBD2. The J segment lost 3 bases and the V segment lost 4 bases, leaving 3 bases of the junction unmatched. The CDR3 runs to 13 residues. The CDR3 DNA reads TGTGCCAGCAGTTACCGGGGGGTCTACGAGCAGTACTTC. Amino acid sequence: CASSYRGVYEQYF.

The rearrangement uses TRBV7-9 and TRBJ2-2; 11 nucleotides align to TRBD1. The CDR3 has 15 residues. The trim removed 3 bases at V and 7 bases at J, leaving 4 bases unmatched. Germline loops: CDR1 SEHNR, CDR2 FQNEAQ (reference sequence). The CDR3 sequence: CASSFGQGAVGELFF. The CDR3 DNA reads TGTGCCAGCAGCTTCGGACAGGGGGCTGTCGGGGAGCTGTTTTTT.

The CDR3 DNA follows: TGTGCCAGCAGTACCGACAGGGGGCGGGAAGCTTTCTTT. It encodes CASSTDRGREAFF. The V gene is TRBV6-5, the J gene TRBJ1-1, with 10 bases matching TRBD1. The trim removed 5 bases at V and 8 bases at J, leaving 5 bases unmatched. Germline CDR1 and CDR2: MNHEY and SVGAGI. The CDR3 is made up of 13 amino acids.

The V gene is TRBV28, the J gene TRBJ1-5, with 7 nucleotides matching TRBD1. Germline CDR1 MDHEN, CDR2 SYDVKM. V was pared by 6 bases and J by 0 bases, with 5 bases of the junction left unmatched. This CDR3 has 15 residues. CDR3: CASRETGVSNQPQHF. The CDR3 coding sequence is TGTGCCAGCAGGGAAACAGGGGTTAGCAATCAGCCCCAGCATTTT.

This chain connects TRBV19 to TRBJ2-7, with TRBD1 identical over 10 bases. The germline gives CDR1 LNHDA, CDR2 SQIVND (reference sequence). J gave up 9 bases and V 6 bases, and 23 bases lay outside the gene matches. The length of the CDR3 is 18 residues. The CDR3 here is CASSPSEWDRGPATGQYF. The CDR3 DNA is TGTGCCAGTAGCCCTTCCGAATGGGACAGGGGCCCCGCTACGGGGCAGTACTTC.

The chain has TRBV6-6 and TRBJ1-4; TRBD1 might be the D (5 bases). The length of the CDR3 is 16 residues. Germline CDR1 and CDR2: MNHNY and SVGAGI (reference sequence). Trimming removed 4 bases at V and 0 bases at J, with 12 bases between. This CDR3 is CASSLRQPATNEKLFF. The DNA for the CDR3 is TGTGCCAGCAGTTTGCGACAGCCTGCAACTAATGAAAAACTGTTTTTT.

The genes are TRBV5-4 and TRBJ1-5; TRBD1 matches at 9 bases. CDR3 size: 13 residues. J lost 5 bases, V lost 4 bases, and 1 base had no gene match. Germline CDR1 SGHNT, CDR2 YYREEE (reference sequence). CDR3 region: CASSRDRDQPQHF. The CDR3 bases are TGTGCCAGCAGCCGGGACAGGGATCAGCCCCAGCATTTT.

With respect to this clone: Additional DNA sequences in this sample encode the identical CDR3. The gene calls are TRBV29-1 and TRBJ1-1, with a possible D match to TRBD1 (5 bases). V was trimmed by 4 bases and J by 5 bases, leaving 11 bases between them. This CDR3 comprises 12 residues. Germline CDR1 and CDR2: SQVTM and ANQGSEA. CDR3 residues: CSVVGGGTEAFF. CDR3 nucleotides: TGCAGCGTTGTCGGGGGAGGAACTGAAGCTTTCTTT.